Below, 22 T cell receptor beta chains from the same sample are listed, as sequenced in a study of blood T cells in healthy people across ages. Primed by a sample-barcoded 5' primer and a J-beta primer mix, a second PCR proceeded for roughly 6 to 12 cycles. TCRdb re-called the 5' RACE reads through MiXCR, storing one row per CDR3 protein. Counted here are 1.5 million to 2 million distinct CDR3 sequences, approximately 28% occurring once; the ten biggest clones make up about 8%. The sequencing sample was made of blood. Source of these receptors: a woman aged 25 to 45 in good health.

CDR3 amino acids: CASSLGTQGSVGGNTQYF. The DNA for the CDR3 is TGCGCCAGCAGCTTGGGTACCCAGGGGTCCGTAGGAGGGAATACGCAGTATTTT. This sequence joins TRBV5-1 and TRBJ2-3; D might be TRBD1 or TRBD2, each matching 6 bases. The germline V gene has CDR1 SGHRS and CDR2 YFSETQ. Trimming pared 0 bases from V and 7 bases from J, leaving 24 bases between. This CDR3 is 18 amino acids long.

This clonotype was counted a few times. The chain uses TRBV7-2 and TRBJ2-6, with D perhaps TRBD1 (6 bases). Germline loops: CDR1 SGHTA, CDR2 FQGNSA. With 5 bases removed from V and 0 bases from J, the gap between germline ends came to 11 bases. CDR3 length equals 16 residues. CDR3 DNA sequence: TGTGCCAGCAGCAGAAGACAGGCCTCTGGGGCCAACGTCCTGACTTTC. Amino acids: CASSRRQASGANVLTF. The full variable domain, rest sourced from reference TRBV7-2 and TRBJ2-6, is GAGVSQSPSNKVTEKGKDVELRCDPISGHTALYWYRQSLGQGLEFLIYFQGNSAPDKSGLPSDRFSAERTGGSVSTLTIQRTQQEDSAVYLCASSRRQASGANVLTFGAGSRLTVL.

The chain recombines TRBV5-1 with TRBJ1-4, with D tentatively TRBD1 (6 bases). The CDR3 runs to 14 residues. Germline CDR1 SGHRS, CDR2 YFSETQ. Between the trimmed V and J ends, which lost 4 bases and 14 bases, there was a span of 21 bases. The CDR3 loop reads CASSADGGAYGLFF. In nucleotides, the CDR3 is TGCGCCAGCAGCGCCGACGGGGGGGCGTACGGTCTGTTTTTT.

This clonotype was seen a handful of times. A much larger clone is a single base away; this may be a read error. This chain links TRBV7-7 with TRBJ2-1; a weak D match, TRBD1 (5 bases). Germline CDR1 reads SSHAT; CDR2 reads FNYEAQ (reference sequence). The CDR3 covers 15 residues. The CDR3 sequence: CVSSPRQSSYNEQFF. DNA of the CDR3: TGTGTCAGCAGTCCTCGACAGAGCTCCTACAATGAGCAGTTCTTC.

CDR3 amino acids: CASRVTTNTEAFF. The CDR3 region has the DNA TGTGCCAGCAGAGTAACAACGAACACTGAAGCTTTCTTT. V gene TRBV7-3 combines with J gene TRBJ1-1, with D uncertain. V dropped 6 bases and J dropped 1 base, with 9 bases sitting between them. This CDR3 is built from 13 residues. Germline lookup yields CDR1 SGHTA and CDR2 FQGTGA.

The chain uses TRBV6-4 and TRBJ1-1, with D tentatively TRBD1 (5 bases). The V and J ends lost 2 bases and 4 bases respectively, with 14 bases between them. Germline lookup yields CDR1 MRHNA and CDR2 SNTAGT. The CDR3 loop spans 15 amino acids. The CDR3 region has the DNA TGTGCCAGCAGTGACGATTGGGGCGTAAGCACTGAAGCTTTCTTT. It translates to CASSDDWGVSTEAFF.

Concerning this clonotype itself: The DNA is left out, because the CDR3 cannot be placed on it with certainty; the CDR3 is given as TCRdb lists it. The chain recombines TRBV27 with TRBJ1-2; the D call in the table, TRBD1, was not verified against the DNA. Looked up from germline, CDR1 is MNHEY and CDR2 is SMNVEV (reference sequence). The CDR3 has 11 amino acids, counting both end residues. CDR3 in amino acids: CVTGAYYGCTF.

This clonotype has just a few counts. For the CDR3, the DNA is TGTGCCAGCAGTCGCCTACAGGGCGAGCAGTACTTC. Its translation is CASSRLQGEQYF. The rearrangement joins TRBV7-2 to TRBJ2-4, with a tentative D call TRBD1 (6 bases). The J call may be faulty, since TRBJ2-7 better matches the DNA end. From germline, CDR1 is SGHTA and CDR2 FQGNSA. This CDR3 contains 12 residues.

V and J are TRBV5-6 and TRBJ2-2; D is unclear. The CDR3 sequence is 15 residues long. Trimming pared 1 base from V and 2 bases from J, leaving 9 bases between. Germline loops: CDR1 SGHDT, CDR2 YYEEEE. The CDR3 is CASSLKTINTGELFF. The CDR3 nucleotides read TGTGCCAGCAGCTTGAAAACAATTAACACCGGGGAGCTGTTTTTT.

This clonotype was counted only a few times. The V and J genes are TRBV7-9 and TRBJ1-4; D ambiguous. The CDR3 consists of 14 residues. Looked up from germline, CDR1 is SEHNR and CDR2 is FQNEAQ (reference sequence). Trimming took off 5 bases at V and 8 bases at J, with 15 bases between the two ends. The CDR3 loop reads CASSPGRSPEKLFF. CDR3 nucleotides: TGTGCCAGCAGCCCCGGACGCAGCCCAGAAAAACTGTTTTTT.

In its sample, this clonotype was seen once. One end of the junction is discordant with germline, which a read error may explain. The chain has TRBV12-3 or TRBV12-4 and TRBJ2-1, with D perhaps assigned TRBD1 or TRBD2 (6 bases each). The CDR3 is made up of 17 amino acids. In DNA, the CDR3 is TGTGCCAGCAACCAGGGGACTTCTCAACTTAGAGGGTCTGAGCACTTCTTC. As protein: CASNQGTSQLRGSEHFF.

In its sample, this clonotype was seen a few times. This chain joins TRBV2 and TRBJ2-1, with TRBD1 matching 7 bases. The trim removed 4 bases at V and 4 bases at J, leaving 4 bases unmatched. The germline V gene has CDR1 SNHLY and CDR2 FYNNEI. This CDR3 has 14 residues. The CDR3 coding sequence is TGTGCCAGCAGTGTGAGGGGGCTGTACAATGAGCAGTTCTTC. It encodes CASSVRGLYNEQFF.

This clonotype was picked up a small number of times. One junction end does not reproduce the germline sequence, and a read error may be involved. The chain recombines TRBV28 with TRBJ2-1; D may be TRBD2 (5 bases). From germline, CDR1 is MDHEN and CDR2 SYDVKM. There are 15 residues in the CDR3. CDR3 nucleotide sequence: TGTGCCAGCAGTTTATCCCGGGAAGGATACAATGAACAGTTCTTC. Protein sequence: CASSLSREGYNEQFF.

This chain uses TRBV27 with TRBJ1-1, with D unclear. This CDR3 contains 14 residues. CDR1 and CDR2 (germline): MNHEY, SMNVEV (reference sequence). V lost 2 bases to trimming and J lost 1 base, with 8 bases between them. Here the CDR3 reads CASSLQSPNTEAFF. The DNA for the CDR3 is TGTGCCAGCAGTTTACAAAGCCCGAACACTGAAGCTTTCTTT.

V usage is TRBV20-1 and J usage is TRBJ1-1; D not resolved. This CDR3 has 13 residues. The germline V gene has CDR1 DFQATT and CDR2 SNEGSKA (reference sequence). V was clipped by 3 bases and J by 3 bases, with 11 bases between them. The CDR3: CSARFLRDTEAFF. The CDR3, as DNA: TGCAGTGCTAGGTTTCTGAGGGACACTGAAGCTTTCTTT.

This chain's CDR3 is CASSGVSGLAGTGELFF. DNA of the CDR3: TGTGCCAGCAGTGGGGTATCTGGGTTAGCAGGCACCGGGGAGCTGTTTTTT. The chain couples TRBV12-3 or TRBV12-4 to TRBJ2-2; no reliable D call. The CDR3 is made up of 17 amino acids. Trimming pared 5 bases from V and 4 bases from J, leaving 20 bases between.

This clonotype showed up just a few times. The chain uses TRBV7-2 and TRBJ2-2, with D hard to call. This CDR3 has 14 amino acids. Germline lookup yields CDR1 SGHTA and CDR2 FQGNSA. The germline V and J ends were trimmed by 1 base and 4 bases, with 7 bases remaining between them. CDR3 loop: CASSLEWGTGELFF. The CDR3, as DNA: TGTGCCAGCAGCTTAGAGTGGGGCACCGGGGAGCTGTTTTTT.

This rearrangement joins TRBV20-1 to TRBJ1-1, with 7 bases fitting TRBD1. Losses at the gene ends were 6 bases for V and 6 bases for J; bases not matched to a gene: 4. The length of the CDR3 is 11 residues. Germline loops: CDR1 DFQATT, CDR2 SNEGSKA (reference sequence). CDR3 residues: CSARGSAEAFF. CDR3 bases: TGCAGTGCCAGGGGGAGTGCTGAAGCTTTCTTT.

The rearrangement joins TRBV20-1 to TRBJ2-5; 8 bases map to TRBD2. V shed 8 bases and J 4 bases; nucleotides not matched to a gene: 12. This CDR3 spans 14 amino acids. Germline V gives CDR1 DFQATT, CDR2 SNEGSKA (reference sequence). In nucleotides, the CDR3 is TGCAGTTCCACCGGGGTCCGGGGGGGAGAGACCCAGTACTTC. Its protein product is CSSTGVRGGETQYF.

The CDR3 nucleotides read TGCAGCGTTGAAGATCGTAGAGGCGGCTTAGGCTACACCTTC. Protein sequence: CSVEDRRGGLGYTF. This sequence joins TRBV29-1 and TRBJ1-2; D gene uncertain. Germline loops: CDR1 SQVTM, CDR2 ANQGSEA. The CDR3 consists of 14 residues. Trimming stripped 0 bases from V and 8 bases from J, with 16 bases between.

The chain uses TRBV20-1 and TRBJ1-4; D may be TRBD1 (5 bases). Germline V gene sequence: CDR1 DFQATT, CDR2 SNEGSKA (reference sequence). V was cut by 1 base and J by 5 bases, with 11 bases left in between. The CDR3 contains 14 residues. The CDR3 reads CSARGLGENEKLFF. CDR3 coding DNA: TGCAGTGCTAGAGGTCTAGGGGAAAATGAAAAACTGTTTTTT.

The rearrangement links TRBV18 to TRBJ1-2; the D is unclear. V lost 3 bases and J lost 1, with 9 bases in between. From germline, CDR1 is KGHSH and CDR2 LQKENI. This CDR3 comprises 14 residues. The CDR3 coding sequence is TGTGCCAGCTCACCTTCAACAGATAACTATGGCTACACCTTC. The encoded protein is CASSPSTDNYGYTF.